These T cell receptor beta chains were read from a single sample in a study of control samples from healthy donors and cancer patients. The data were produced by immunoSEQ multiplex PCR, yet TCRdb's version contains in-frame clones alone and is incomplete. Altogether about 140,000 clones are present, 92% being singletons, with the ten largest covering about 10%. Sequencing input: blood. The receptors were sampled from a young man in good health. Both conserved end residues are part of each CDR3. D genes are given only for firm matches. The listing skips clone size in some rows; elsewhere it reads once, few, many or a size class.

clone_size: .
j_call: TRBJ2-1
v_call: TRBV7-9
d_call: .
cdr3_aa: CASSFFAGSSYNEQFF
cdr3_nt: TGTGCCAGCAGCTTTTTTGCGGGGAGCTCCTACAATGAGCAGTTCTTC

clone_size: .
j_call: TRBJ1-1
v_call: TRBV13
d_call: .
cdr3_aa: CASSPLGGGAGDTEAFF
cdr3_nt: TGTGCCAGCAGCCCCCTCGGGGGGGGCGCGGGGGACACTGAAGCTTTCTTT

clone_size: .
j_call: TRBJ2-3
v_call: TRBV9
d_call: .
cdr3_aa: CASSYSTDTQYF
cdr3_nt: TGTGCCAGCAGCTATAGCACAGATACGCAGTATTTT

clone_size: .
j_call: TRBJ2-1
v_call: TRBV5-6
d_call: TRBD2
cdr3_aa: CASRPGGGRRRVNEQFF
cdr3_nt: TGTGCCAGCAGGCCGGGGGGCGGGAGGAGGAGGGTCAATGAGCAGTTCTTC

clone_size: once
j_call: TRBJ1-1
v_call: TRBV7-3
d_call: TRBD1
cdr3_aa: CASSLNTGTGSTEAFF
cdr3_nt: TGTGCCAGCAGCCTAAATACCGGGACAGGGTCCACTGAAGCTTTCTTT

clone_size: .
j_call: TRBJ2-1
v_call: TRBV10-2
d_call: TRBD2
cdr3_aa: CASSENSGRVNEQFF
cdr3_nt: TGCGCCAGCAGTGAGAATAGCGGGAGGGTCAATGAGCAGTTCTTC

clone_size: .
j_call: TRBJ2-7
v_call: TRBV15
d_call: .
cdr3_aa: CATSRVTSGPLYEQYF
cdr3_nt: TGTGCCACCAGCAGAGTCACTAGTGGACCCTTATACGAGCAGTACTTC

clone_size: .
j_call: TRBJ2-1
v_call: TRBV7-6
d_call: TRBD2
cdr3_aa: CASSLVVAGGRNEQFF
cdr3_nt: TGTGCCAGCAGCTTAGTGGTAGCGGGAGGGAGGAATGAGCAGTTCTTC

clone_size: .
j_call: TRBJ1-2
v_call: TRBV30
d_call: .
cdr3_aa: CAWSEKGQGYGYTF
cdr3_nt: TGTGCCTGGAGTGAGAAAGGGCAGGGCTATGGCTACACCTTC

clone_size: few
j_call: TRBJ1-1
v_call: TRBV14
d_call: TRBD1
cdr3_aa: CASSQGQLNYEAFF
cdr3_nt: TGTGCCAGCAGCCAGGGACAGTTAAACTATGAAGCTTTCTTT

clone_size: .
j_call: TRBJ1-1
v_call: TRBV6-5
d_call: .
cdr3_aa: CASGTHEHDEAFF
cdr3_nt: TGTGCCAGCGGGACACATGAACATGATGAAGCTTTCTTT

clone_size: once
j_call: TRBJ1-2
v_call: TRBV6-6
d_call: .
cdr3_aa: CASSYYGGYGYTF
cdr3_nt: TGTGCCAGCAGTTACTACGGGGGTTATGGCTACACCTTC

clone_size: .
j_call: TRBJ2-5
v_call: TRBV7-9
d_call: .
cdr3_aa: CASSERRTHQETQYF
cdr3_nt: TGTGCCAGCAGCGAGAGGAGGACCCACCAAGAGACCCAGTACTTC

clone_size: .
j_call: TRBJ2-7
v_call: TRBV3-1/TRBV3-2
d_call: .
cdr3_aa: CASSPAMGLLQITGEQYF
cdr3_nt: TGTGCCAGCAGCCCAGCCATGGGACTTCTACAAATAACGGGGGAGCAGTACTTC

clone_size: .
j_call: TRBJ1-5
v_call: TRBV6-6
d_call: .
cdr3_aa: CATKEGGFGNQPQHF
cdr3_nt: TGTGCCACAAAAGAGGGGGGGTTTGGCAATCAGCCCCAGCATTTT

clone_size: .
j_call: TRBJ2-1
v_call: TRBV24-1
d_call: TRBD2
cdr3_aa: CATSDATSGRANNEQFF
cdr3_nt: TGTGCCACCAGTGATGCAACTAGCGGGAGGGCAAACAATGAGCAGTTCTTC

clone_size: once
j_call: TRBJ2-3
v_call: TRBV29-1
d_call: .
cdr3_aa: CSVVAAYTDTQYF
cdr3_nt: TGCAGCGTTGTAGCGGCCTACACAGATACGCAGTATTTT

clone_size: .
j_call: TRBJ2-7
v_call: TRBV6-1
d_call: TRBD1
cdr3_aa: CASSEATGGPSYEQYF
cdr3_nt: TGTGCCAGCAGTGAAGCGACAGGGGGTCCCTCCTACGAGCAGTACTTC

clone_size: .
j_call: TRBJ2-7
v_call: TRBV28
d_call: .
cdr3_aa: CASSFGGLTYEQYF
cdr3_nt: TGTGCCAGCAGTTTTGGCGGACTGACCTACGAGCAGTACTTC

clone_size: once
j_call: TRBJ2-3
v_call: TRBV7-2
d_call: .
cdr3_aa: CASSLARPSTDTQYF
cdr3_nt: TGTGCCAGCAGCTTAGCCCGGCCTAGCACAGATACGCAGTATTTT

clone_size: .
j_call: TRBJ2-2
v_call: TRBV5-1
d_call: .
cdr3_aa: CASSIGPTSTGELFF
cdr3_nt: TGCGCCAGCAGCATTGGGCCGACAAGCACCGGGGAGCTGTTTTTT

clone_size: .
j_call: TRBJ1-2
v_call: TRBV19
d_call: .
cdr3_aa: CASSRIRTRPNYGYTF
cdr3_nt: TGTGCCAGTAGTAGAATACGGACAAGGCCTAACTATGGCTACACCTTC

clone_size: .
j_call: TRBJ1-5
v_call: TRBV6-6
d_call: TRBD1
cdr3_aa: CASSPGTGSGSNQPQHF
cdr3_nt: TGTGCCAGCAGTCCCGGGACAGGGAGCGGGAGCAATCAGCCCCAGCATTTT

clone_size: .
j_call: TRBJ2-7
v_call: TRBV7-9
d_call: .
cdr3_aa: CASSFDTVGSQYF
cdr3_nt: TGTGCCAGCAGCTTCGACACTGTAGGTTCGCAGTACTTC

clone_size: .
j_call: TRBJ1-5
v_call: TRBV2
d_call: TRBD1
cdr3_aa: CASSLPGGQGGQPQHF
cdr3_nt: TGTGCCAGCAGTCTCCCTGGGGGACAGGGAGGTCAGCCCCAGCATTTT

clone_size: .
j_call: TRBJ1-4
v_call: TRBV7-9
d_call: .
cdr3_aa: CASSLAHVPRQLNEKLFF
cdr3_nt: TGTGCCAGCAGCTTAGCTCATGTACCGCGACAGCTTAATGAAAAACTGTTTTTT

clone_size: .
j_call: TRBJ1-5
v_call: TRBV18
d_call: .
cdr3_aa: CASSGGAGNQPQHF
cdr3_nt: TGTGCCAGCTCGGGGGGCGCGGGGAATCAGCCCCAGCATTTT

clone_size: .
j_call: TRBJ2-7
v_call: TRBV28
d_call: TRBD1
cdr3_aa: CASSLYRGEQYF
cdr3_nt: TGTGCCAGCAGTTTATACAGGGGCGAGCAGTACTTC

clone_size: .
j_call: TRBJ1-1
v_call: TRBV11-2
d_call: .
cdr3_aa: CASSLEPGTVTEAFF
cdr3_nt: TGTGCCAGCAGCTTAGAGCCCGGGACGGTTACTGAAGCTTTCTTT

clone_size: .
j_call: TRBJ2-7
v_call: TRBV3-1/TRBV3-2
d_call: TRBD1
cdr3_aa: CASSQLDRDYEQYF
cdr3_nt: TGTGCCAGCAGCCAGCTAGACAGGGATTACGAGCAGTACTTC

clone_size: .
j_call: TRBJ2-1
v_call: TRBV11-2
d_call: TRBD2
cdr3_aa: CASSPGPGLAGNNEQFF
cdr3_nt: TGTGCCAGCAGCCCTGGGCCGGGACTAGCGGGAAACAATGAGCAGTTCTTC

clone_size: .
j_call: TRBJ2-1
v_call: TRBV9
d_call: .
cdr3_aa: CASSVGSDEQFF
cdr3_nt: TGTGCCAGCAGCGTGGGGAGTGATGAGCAGTTCTTC

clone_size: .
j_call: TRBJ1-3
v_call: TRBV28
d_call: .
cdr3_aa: CASSRPQVPGGNTIYF
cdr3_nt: TGTGCCAGCAGTCGACCCCAGGTCCCGGGGGGAAACACCATATATTTT

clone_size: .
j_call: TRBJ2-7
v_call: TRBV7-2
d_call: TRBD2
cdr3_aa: CASSLPLAGFPYEQYF
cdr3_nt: TGTGCCAGCAGCCTCCCCCTAGCGGGATTCCCTTACGAGCAGTACTTC

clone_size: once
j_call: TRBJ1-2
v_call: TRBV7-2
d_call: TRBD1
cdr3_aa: CASSRGTGYGYTF
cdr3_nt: TGTGCCAGCAGCCGCGGGACAGGCTATGGCTACACCTTC

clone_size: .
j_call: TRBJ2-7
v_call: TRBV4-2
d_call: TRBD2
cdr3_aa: CASSPGTISSYEQYF
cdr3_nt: TGTGCCAGCAGCCCTGGGACTATCAGCTCCTACGAGCAGTACTTC

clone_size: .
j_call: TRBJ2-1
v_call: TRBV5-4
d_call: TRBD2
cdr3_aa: CASSLRAGVAHNEQFF
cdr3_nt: TGTGCCAGCAGCTTGAGGGCGGGAGTAGCCCACAATGAGCAGTTCTTC

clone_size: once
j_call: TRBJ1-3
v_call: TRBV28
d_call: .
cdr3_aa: CASSSRWTSGNTIYF
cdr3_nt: TGTGCCAGCAGTTCCCGCTGGACATCTGGAAACACCATATATTTT

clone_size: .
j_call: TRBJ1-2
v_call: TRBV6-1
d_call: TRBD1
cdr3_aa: CASSDQGAGMGYTF
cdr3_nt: TGTGCCAGCAGTGACCAGGGGGCAGGAATGGGCTACACCTTC

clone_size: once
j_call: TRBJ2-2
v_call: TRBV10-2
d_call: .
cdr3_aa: CASSEIGPSTGELFF
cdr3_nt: TGCGCCAGCAGTGAGATCGGACCGAGCACCGGGGAGCTGTTTTTT

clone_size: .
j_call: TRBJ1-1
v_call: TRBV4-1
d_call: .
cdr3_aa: CASSRPRIGKFTEAFF
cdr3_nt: TGCGCCAGCAGCCGGCCCAGAATTGGGAAATTCACTGAAGCTTTCTTT

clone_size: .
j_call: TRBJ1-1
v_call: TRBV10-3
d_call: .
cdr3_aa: CAISDALPRDTEAFF
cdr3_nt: TGTGCCATCAGTGATGCACTACCGAGGGACACTGAAGCTTTCTTT